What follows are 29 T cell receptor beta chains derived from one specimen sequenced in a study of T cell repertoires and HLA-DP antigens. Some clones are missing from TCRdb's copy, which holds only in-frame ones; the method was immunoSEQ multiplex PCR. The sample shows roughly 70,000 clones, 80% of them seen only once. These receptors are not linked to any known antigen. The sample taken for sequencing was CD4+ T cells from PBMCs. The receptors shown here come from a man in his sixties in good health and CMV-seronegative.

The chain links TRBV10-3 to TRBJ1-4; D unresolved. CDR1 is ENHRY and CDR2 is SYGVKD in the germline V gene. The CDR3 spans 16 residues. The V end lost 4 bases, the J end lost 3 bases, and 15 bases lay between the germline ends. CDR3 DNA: TGTGCCATCAGTGGTCACGGAGTCACGGCTAATGAAAAACTGTTTTTT. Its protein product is CAISGHGVTANEKLFF.

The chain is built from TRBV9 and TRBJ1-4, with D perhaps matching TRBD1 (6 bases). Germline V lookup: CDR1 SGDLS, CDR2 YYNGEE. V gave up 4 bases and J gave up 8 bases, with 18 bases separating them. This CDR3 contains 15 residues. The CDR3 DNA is TGTGCCAGCAGCCCCCAAGGGGGGGCCGGGGAAAAACTGTTTTTT. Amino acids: CASSPQGGAGEKLFF.

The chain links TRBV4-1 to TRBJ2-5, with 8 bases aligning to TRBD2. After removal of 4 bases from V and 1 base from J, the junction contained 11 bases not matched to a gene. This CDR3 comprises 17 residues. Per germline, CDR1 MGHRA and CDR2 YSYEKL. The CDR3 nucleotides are TGCGCCAGCAGCCCATATAGCGGGAAGTTGCGCCAAGAGACCCAGTACTTC. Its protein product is CASSPYSGKLRQETQYF.

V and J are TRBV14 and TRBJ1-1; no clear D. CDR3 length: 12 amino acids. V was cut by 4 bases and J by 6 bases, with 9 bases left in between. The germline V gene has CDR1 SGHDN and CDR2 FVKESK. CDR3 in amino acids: CASSRSPAEAFF. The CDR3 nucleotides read TGTGCCAGCAGCCGGTCCCCCGCTGAAGCTTTCTTT.

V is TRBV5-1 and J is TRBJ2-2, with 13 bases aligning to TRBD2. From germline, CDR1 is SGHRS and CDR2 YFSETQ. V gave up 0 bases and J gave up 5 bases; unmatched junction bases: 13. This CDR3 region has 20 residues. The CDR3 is CASSLETGTSGTFGTGELFF. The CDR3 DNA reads TGCGCCAGCAGCTTGGAAACCGGGACTAGCGGGACCTTTGGTACCGGGGAGCTGTTTTTT.

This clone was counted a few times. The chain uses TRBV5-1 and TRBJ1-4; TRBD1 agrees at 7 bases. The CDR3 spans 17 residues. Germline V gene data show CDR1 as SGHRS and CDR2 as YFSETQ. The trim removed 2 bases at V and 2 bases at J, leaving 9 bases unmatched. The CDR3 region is CASSLQGTRWTNEKLFF. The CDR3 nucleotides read TGCGCCAGCAGCTTACAGGGGACTCGATGGACTAATGAAAAACTGTTTTTT.

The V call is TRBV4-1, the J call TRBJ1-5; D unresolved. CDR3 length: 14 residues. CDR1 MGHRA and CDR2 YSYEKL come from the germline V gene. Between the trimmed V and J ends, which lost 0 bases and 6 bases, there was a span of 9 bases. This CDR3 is CASSQDPAIQPQHF. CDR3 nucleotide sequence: TGCGCCAGCAGCCAAGACCCAGCTATTCAGCCCCAGCATTTT.

The CDR3 here is CASSPLRGFGTDTQYF. The CDR3 DNA reads as TGTGCCAGCAGCCCCCTTAGGGGGTTTGGCACAGATACGCAGTATTTT. The chain recombines TRBV7-8 with TRBJ2-3, with TRBD1 as a possible D gene (6 bases). Germline V CDR1 and CDR2: SGHVS, FQNEAQ. The ends were cut back, 5 bases at V and 1 base at J, with 16 bases in the middle. The CDR3 is 16 amino acids.

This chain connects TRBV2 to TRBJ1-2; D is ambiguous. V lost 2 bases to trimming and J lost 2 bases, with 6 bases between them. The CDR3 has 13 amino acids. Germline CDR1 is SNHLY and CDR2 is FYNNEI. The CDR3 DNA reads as TGTGCCAGCAGTGAAATGACGAACTATGGCTACACCTTC. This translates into CASSEMTNYGYTF.

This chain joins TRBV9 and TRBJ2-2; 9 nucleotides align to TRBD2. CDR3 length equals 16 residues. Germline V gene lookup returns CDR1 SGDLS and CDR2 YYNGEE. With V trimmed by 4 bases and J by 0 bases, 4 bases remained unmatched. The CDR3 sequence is CASSPRLAANTGELFF. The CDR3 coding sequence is TGTGCCAGCAGCCCCCGACTAGCGGCGAACACCGGGGAGCTGTTTTTT.

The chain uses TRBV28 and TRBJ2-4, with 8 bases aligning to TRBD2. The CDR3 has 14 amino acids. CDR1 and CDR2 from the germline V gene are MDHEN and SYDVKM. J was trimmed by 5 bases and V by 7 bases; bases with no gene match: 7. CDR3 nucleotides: TGTGCCAGCACCACTATCGGGGGGGAAAACATTCAGTACTTC. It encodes CASTTIGGENIQYF.

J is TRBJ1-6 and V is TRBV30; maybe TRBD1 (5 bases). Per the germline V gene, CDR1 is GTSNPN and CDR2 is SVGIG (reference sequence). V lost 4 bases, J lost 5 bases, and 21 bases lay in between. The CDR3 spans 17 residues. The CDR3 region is CAWTRMSGPLDNSPLHF. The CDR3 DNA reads TGTGCCTGGACTCGCATGTCGGGACCCCTTGATAATTCACCCCTCCACTTT.

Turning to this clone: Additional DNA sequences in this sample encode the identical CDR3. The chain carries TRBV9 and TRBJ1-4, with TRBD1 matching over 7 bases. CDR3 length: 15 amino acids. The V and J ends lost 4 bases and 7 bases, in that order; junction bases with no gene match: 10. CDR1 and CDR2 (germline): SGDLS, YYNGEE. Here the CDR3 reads CASSPAGGRVEKLFF. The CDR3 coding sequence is TGTGCCAGCAGCCCCGCAGGGGGTCGGGTTGAAAAACTGTTTTTT.

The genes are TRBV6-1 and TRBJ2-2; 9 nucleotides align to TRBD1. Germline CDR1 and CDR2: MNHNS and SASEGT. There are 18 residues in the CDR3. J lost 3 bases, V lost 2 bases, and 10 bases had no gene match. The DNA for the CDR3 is TGTGCCAGCAGTGAATGGAGGGGGACAGGGCTTGACACCGGGGAGCTGTTTTTT. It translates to CASSEWRGTGLDTGELFF.

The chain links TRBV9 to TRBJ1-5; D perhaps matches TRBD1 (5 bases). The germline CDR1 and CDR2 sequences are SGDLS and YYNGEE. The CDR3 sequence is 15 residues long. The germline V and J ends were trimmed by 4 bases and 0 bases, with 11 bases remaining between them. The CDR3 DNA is TGTGCCAGCAGCCCAGACAGCTATAGCAATCAGCCCCAGCATTTT. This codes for CASSPDSYSNQPQHF.

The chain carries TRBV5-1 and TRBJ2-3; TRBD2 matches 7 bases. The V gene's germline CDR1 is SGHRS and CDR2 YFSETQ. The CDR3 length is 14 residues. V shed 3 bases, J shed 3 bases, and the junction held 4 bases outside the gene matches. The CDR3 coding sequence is TGCGCCAGCAGCTCGGCTAGCGGTACAGATACGCAGTATTTT. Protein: CASSSASGTDTQYF.

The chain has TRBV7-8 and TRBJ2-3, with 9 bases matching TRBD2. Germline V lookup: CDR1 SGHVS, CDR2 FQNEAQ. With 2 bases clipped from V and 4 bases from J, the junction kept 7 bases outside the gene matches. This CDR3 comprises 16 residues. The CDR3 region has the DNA TGTGCCAGCAGCTTAACCGGCGGGAGGGCCGCAGATACGCAGTATTTT. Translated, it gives CASSLTGGRAADTQYF. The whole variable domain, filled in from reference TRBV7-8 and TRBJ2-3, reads GAGVSQSPRYKVAKRGQDVALRCDPISGHVSLFWYQQALGQGPEFLTYFQNEAQLDKSGLPSDRFFAERPEGSVSTLKIQRTQQEDSAVYLCASSLTGGRAADTQYFGPGTRLTVL.

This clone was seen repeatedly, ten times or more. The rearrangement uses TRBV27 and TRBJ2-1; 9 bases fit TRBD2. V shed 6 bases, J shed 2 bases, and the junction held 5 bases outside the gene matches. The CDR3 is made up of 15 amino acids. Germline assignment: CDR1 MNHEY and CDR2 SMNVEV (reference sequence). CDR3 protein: CASSRLADPYNEQFF. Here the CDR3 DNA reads TGTGCCAGCAGCCGACTAGCGGATCCCTACAATGAGCAGTTCTTC.

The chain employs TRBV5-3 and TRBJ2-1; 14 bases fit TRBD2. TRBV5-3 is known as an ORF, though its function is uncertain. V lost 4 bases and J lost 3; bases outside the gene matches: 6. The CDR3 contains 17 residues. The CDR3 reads CARSTGLAGVNYNEQFF. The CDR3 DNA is TGTGCCAGAAGCACGGGACTAGCGGGAGTTAACTACAATGAGCAGTTCTTC.

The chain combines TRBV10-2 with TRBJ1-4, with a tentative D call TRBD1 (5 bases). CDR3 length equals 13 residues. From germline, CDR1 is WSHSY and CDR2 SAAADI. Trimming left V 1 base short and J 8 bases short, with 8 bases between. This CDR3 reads CASSEFGAEKLFF. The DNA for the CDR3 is TGCGCCAGCAGTGAGTTCGGGGCGGAAAAACTGTTTTTT.

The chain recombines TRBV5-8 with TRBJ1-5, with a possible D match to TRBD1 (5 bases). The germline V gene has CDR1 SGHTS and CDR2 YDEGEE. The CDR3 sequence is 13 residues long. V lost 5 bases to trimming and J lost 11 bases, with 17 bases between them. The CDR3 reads CASRLVGAGTQHF. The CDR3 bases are TGTGCCAGCAGACTCGTGGGCGCAGGGACCCAGCATTTT.

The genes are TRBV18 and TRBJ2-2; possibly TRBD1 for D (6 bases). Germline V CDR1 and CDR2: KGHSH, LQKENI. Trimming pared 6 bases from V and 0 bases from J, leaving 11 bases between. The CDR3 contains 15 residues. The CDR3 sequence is CASSPGQANTGELFF. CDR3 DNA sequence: TGTGCCAGCTCGCCGGGACAAGCGAACACCGGGGAGCTGTTTTTT.

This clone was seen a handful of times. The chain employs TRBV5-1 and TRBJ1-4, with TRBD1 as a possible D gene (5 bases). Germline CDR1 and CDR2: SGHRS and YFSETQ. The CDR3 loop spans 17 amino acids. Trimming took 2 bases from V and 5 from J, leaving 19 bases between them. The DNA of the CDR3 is TGCGCCAGCAGCTTTTGGGGGACTGGACGGACGAATGAAAAACTGTTTTTT. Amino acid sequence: CASSFWGTGRTNEKLFF.

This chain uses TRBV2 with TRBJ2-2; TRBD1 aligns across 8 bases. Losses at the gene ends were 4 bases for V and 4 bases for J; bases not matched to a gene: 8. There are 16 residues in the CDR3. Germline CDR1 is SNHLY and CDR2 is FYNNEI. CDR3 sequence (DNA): TGTGCCAGCAGTGTCGACAGGGGAGTGGGCACCGGGGAGCTGTTTTTT. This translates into CASSVDRGVGTGELFF.

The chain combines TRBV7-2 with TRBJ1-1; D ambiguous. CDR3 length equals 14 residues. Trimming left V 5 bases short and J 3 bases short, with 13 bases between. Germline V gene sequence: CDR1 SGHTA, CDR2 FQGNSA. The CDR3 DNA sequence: TGTGCCAGCAGCACCCGGATGGCGTACACTGAAGCTTTCTTT. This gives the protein CASSTRMAYTEAFF. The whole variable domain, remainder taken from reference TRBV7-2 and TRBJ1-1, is GAGVSQSPSNKVTEKGKDVELRCDPISGHTALYWYRQSLGQGLEFLIYFQGNSAPDKSGLPSDRFSAERTGGSVSTLTIQRTQQEDSAVYLCASSTRMAYTEAFFGQGTRLTVV.

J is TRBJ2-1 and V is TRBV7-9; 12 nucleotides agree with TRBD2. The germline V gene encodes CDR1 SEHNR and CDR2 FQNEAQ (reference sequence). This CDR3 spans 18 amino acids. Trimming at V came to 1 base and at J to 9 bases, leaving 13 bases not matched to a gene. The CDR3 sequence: CASSLEPLTSGGRSEQFF. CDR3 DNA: TGTGCCAGCAGCTTAGAACCCCTGACTAGCGGGGGCCGCAGTGAGCAGTTCTTC.

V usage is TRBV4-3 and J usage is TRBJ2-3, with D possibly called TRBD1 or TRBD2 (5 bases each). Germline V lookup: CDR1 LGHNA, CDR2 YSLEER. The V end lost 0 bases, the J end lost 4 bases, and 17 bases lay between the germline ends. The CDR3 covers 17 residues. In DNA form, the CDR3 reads TGCGCCAGCAGCCAAGATCCTCGGGACCGTCGACCAGATACGCAGTATTTT. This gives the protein CASSQDPRDRRPDTQYF.

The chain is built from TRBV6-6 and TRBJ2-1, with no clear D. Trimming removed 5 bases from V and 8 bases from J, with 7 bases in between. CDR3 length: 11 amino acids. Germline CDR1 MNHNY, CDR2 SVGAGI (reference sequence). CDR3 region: CASSPNHEQFF. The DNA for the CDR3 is TGTGCCAGCAGTCCTAATCATGAGCAGTTCTTC.

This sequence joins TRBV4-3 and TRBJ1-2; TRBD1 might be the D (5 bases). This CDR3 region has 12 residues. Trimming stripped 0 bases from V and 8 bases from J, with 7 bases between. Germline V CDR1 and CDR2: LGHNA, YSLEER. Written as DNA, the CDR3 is TGCGCCAGCAGCCAAGAAGGGGTAGGCTACACCTTC. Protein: CASSQEGVGYTF.